One sample yielded the 22 T cell receptor beta chains listed below, sequenced in a study of T cell changes during pregnancy in multiple sclerosis. Only in-frame clones appear in the TCRdb table, and some are missing; sequencing was by immunoSEQ multiplex PCR. This sample has about 68,000 clones; more than 85% occur once, and the top ten carry 2% to 2.5%. This specimen was peripheral blood, taken in the first trimester of pregnancy. The source of these receptors is a female donor with multiple sclerosis, enrolled in a pregnancy study.

With respect to this clone: The junction departs from germline at one end; a sequencing error may be responsible. The chain employs TRBV30 and TRBJ1-5; no definite D call. Germline V gene data show CDR1 as GTSNPN and CDR2 as SVGIG (reference sequence). The CDR3 is 13 amino acids. The DNA of the CDR3 is TGTGCCTGGGCGGGAGGGCGGGATCAGCCCCGGCATTTT. This codes for CAWAGGRDQPRHF.

The chain uses TRBV2 and TRBJ2-3; 7 bases are a match to TRBD2. V was pared by 5 bases and J by 2 bases, with 10 bases of the junction left unmatched. The CDR3 contains 16 residues. Germline CDR1 is SNHLY and CDR2 is FYNNEI. Here the CDR3 DNA reads TGTGCCAGCAGTACCCCCCGACTAGCCCCCACAGATACGCAGTATTTT. It codes for CASSTPRLAPTDTQYF.

The gene calls are TRBV9 and TRBJ2-7, with a weak D call TRBD1 (6 bases). From germline, CDR1 is SGDLS and CDR2 YYNGEE. V was shortened by 2 bases and J by 2 bases, with 11 bases between the two germline ends. The CDR3 has 14 residues. The CDR3 region is CASSVGQLTYEQYF. The CDR3 bases are TGTGCCAGCAGCGTCGGACAGTTAACCTACGAGCAGTACTTC.

This chain connects TRBV5-1 to TRBJ2-1; no definite D call. The CDR3 sequence is 15 residues long. CDR1 is SGHRS and CDR2 is YFSETQ in the germline V gene. The germline V and J ends were trimmed by 0 bases and 0 bases, with 7 bases remaining between them. CDR3 amino acids: CASSLAGPSYNEQFF. The CDR3 DNA sequence: TGCGCCAGCAGCTTGGCCGGTCCCTCCTACAATGAGCAGTTCTTC.

This sequence joins TRBV5-1 and TRBJ2-3; 9 bases are shared with TRBD2. J lost 2 bases, V lost 1 base, and 8 bases had no gene match. From germline, CDR1 is SGHRS and CDR2 YFSETQ. The length of the CDR3 is 17 residues. CDR3 sequence (DNA): TGCGCCAGCAGCTTGCGACGACTAGCGGCTTTCACAGATACGCAGTATTTT. It specifies CASSLRRLAAFTDTQYF.

This chain connects TRBV6-5 to TRBJ2-2, with TRBD1 matching over 10 bases. Per the germline V gene, CDR1 is MNHEY and CDR2 is SVGAGI. The V and J ends lost 6 bases and 3 bases, in that order; junction bases with no gene match: 4. The CDR3 runs 15 residues. CDR3 DNA: TGTGCCAGCAGACCGGGACAGGGGTACACCGGGGAGCTGTTTTTT. Protein: CASRPGQGYTGELFF.

The chain couples TRBV7-8 to TRBJ2-7, with D unclear. Germline CDR1 is SGHVS and CDR2 is FQNEAQ. The V end lost 3 bases, the J end lost 1 base, and 4 bases lay between the germline ends. This CDR3 is 12 amino acids long. This CDR3 is CASSFLSYEQYF. As DNA, the CDR3 is TGTGCCAGCAGCTTCCTTTCCTACGAGCAGTACTTC.

The chain is built from TRBV5-5 and TRBJ2-7; the D gene is possibly TRBD1 (6 bases). Trimming pared 3 bases from V and 5 bases from J, leaving 18 bases between. Germline V CDR1 and CDR2: SGHKS, YYEKEE (reference sequence). The CDR3 has 15 amino acids. The CDR3 nucleotides are TGTGCCAGCAGCTCCCGGGACAATCTCGCCAACGAGCAGTACTTC. This translates into CASSSRDNLANEQYF. Using reference TRBV5-5 and TRBJ2-7 for the parts outside the CDR3, the full variable domain is DAGVTQSPTHLIKTRGQQVTLRCSPISGHKSVSWYQQVLGQGPQFIFQYYEKEERGRGNFPDRFSARQFPNYSSELNVNALLLGDSALYLCASSSRDNLANEQYFGPGTRLTVT.

The chain links TRBV15 to TRBJ2-7; D possibly corresponds to TRBD2 (6 bases). The CDR3 covers 10 residues. Trimming removed 8 bases from V and 7 bases from J, with 9 bases in between. Germline CDR1 LNHNV, CDR2 YYDKDF (reference sequence). For the CDR3, the DNA is TGTGCCACCGTGGAGGGGGAGCAGTACTTC. It is translated as CATVEGEQYF.

The J gene is TRBJ1-1, the V gene TRBV2; 7 nucleotides agree with TRBD1. The CDR3 extends over 16 amino acids. V lost 2 bases, J lost 6 bases, and 12 bases stayed unmatched. Germline CDR1 SNHLY, CDR2 FYNNEI. The CDR3, as DNA: TGTGCCAGCAGTGAAAATCGGCTGTGGCAGGGGGCTGAAGCTTTCTTT. This gives the protein CASSENRLWQGAEAFF.

The chain has TRBV19 and TRBJ1-5, with 8 bases lining up with TRBD1. CDR1 and CDR2 from the germline V gene are LNHDA and SQIVND (reference sequence). Losses at the gene ends were 7 bases for V and 6 bases for J; bases not matched to a gene: 8. The CDR3 contains 14 residues. The CDR3 sequence: CASMEGQGSQPQHF. CDR3 DNA: TGTGCCAGTATGGAAGGACAGGGTAGTCAGCCCCAGCATTTT.

The chain is built from TRBV5-1 and TRBJ1-2, with a tentative D call TRBD1 (5 bases). Trimming removed 0 bases at V and 4 bases at J, with 10 bases between. Germline values: CDR1 SGHRS, CDR2 YFSETQ. This CDR3 has 14 amino acids. The CDR3 DNA is TGCGCCAGCAGCTTGGAGGGCAGGGTCTATGGCTACACCTTC. It translates to CASSLEGRVYGYTF.

This chain links TRBV10-3 with TRBJ2-4, with D perhaps TRBD1 (5 bases). This CDR3 is built from 15 residues. Trimming took off 6 bases at V and 7 bases at J, with 19 bases between the two ends. Germline V lookup: CDR1 ENHRY, CDR2 SYGVKD. CDR3 sequence reads: CAISPEQVSGNIQYF. In DNA, the CDR3 is TGTGCCATCAGCCCGGAACAGGTCTCCGGGAACATTCAGTACTTC.

The rearrangement joins TRBV5-1 to TRBJ1-1, with D possibly being TRBD1 (5 bases). Trimming left V 2 bases short and J 1 base short, with 15 bases between. Germline CDR1 reads SGHRS; CDR2 reads YFSETQ. The CDR3 is made up of 16 amino acids. The CDR3 DNA sequence: TGCGCCAGCAGCTTTCAGGGCCCAGCGGGGAACACTGAAGCTTTCTTT. This codes for CASSFQGPAGNTEAFF.

This sequence joins TRBV28 and TRBJ2-3; 7 bases map to TRBD1. The V gene end was trimmed by 6 bases and the J gene end by 0 bases; junction bases not matched to a gene: 6. From germline, CDR1 is MDHEN and CDR2 SYDVKM. The CDR3 sequence is 15 residues long. The CDR3 DNA reads TGTGCCAGCAGCCCGGGACAGTGGAGCACAGATACGCAGTATTTT. It codes for CASSPGQWSTDTQYF.

The chain joins TRBV18 to TRBJ2-7, with TRBD1 identical over 10 bases. The CDR3 covers 15 residues. Germline CDR1 and CDR2: KGHSH and LQKENI. V lost 4 bases and J lost 3; bases outside the gene matches: 6. CDR3 amino acids: CASSHGQGGHYEQYF. The CDR3 DNA follows: TGTGCCAGCTCACACGGACAGGGGGGACACTACGAGCAGTACTTC.

This chain joins TRBV15 and TRBJ2-6, with no clear D. V was pared by 0 bases and J by 4 bases, with 10 bases between. CDR1 and CDR2 from the germline V gene are LNHNV and YYDKDF (reference sequence). This CDR3 comprises 16 residues. The CDR3 region has the DNA TGTGCCACCAGCAGAGAGCTCTGGGCCGGGGCCAACGTCCTGACTTTC. Residues: CATSRELWAGANVLTF.

The V call is TRBV6-1, the J call TRBJ1-1; 8 bases agree with TRBD1. The germline CDR1 and CDR2 sequences are MNHNS and SASEGT. This CDR3 comprises 15 residues. V shed 2 bases and J 7 bases; nucleotides not matched to a gene: 9. CDR3 residues: CASSEIGQGAFEAFF. Here the CDR3 DNA reads TGTGCCAGCAGTGAAATAGGGCAGGGGGCCTTTGAAGCTTTCTTT.

The DNA for the CDR3 is TGTGCCAGCAGCTTGGACAGTTACGAGCAGTACTTC. Translated: CASSLDSYEQYF. This sequence joins TRBV28 and TRBJ2-7; TRBD1 might be the D (6 bases). This CDR3 has 12 residues. Germline V lookup: CDR1 MDHEN, CDR2 SYDVKM. With 6 bases removed from V and 4 bases from J, the gap between germline ends came to 10 bases. Filled out from reference TRBV28 and TRBJ2-7, the complete variable domain reads DVKVTQSSRYLVKRTGEKVFLECVQDMDHENMFWYRQDPGLGLRLIYFSYDVKMKEKGDIPEGYSVSREKKERFSLILESASTNQTSMYLCASSLDSYEQYFGPGTRLTVT.

The chain links TRBV5-4 to TRBJ1-1; D perhaps matches TRBD1 (5 bases). The germline V and J ends were trimmed by 5 bases and 3 bases, with 14 bases remaining between them. This CDR3 region has 14 residues. CDR1 is SGHNT and CDR2 is YYREEE in the germline V gene (reference sequence). The CDR3 DNA reads TGTGCCAGCAGATGGGGGGGAAAGGACACTGAAGCTTTCTTT. It codes for CASRWGGKDTEAFF.

The chain has TRBV10-2 and TRBJ2-7; no clear D. The germline V gene has CDR1 WSHSY and CDR2 SAAADI. The CDR3 is made up of 12 amino acids. The V gene lost 8 bases and the J gene lost 5 bases, with 13 bases spanning the gap. CDR3: CASSVSIHEQYF. CDR3 DNA: TGCGCCAGCTCGGTATCGATCCACGAGCAGTACTTC.

V and J are TRBV19 and TRBJ1-5; the match to TRBD1 covers 9 bases. Per the germline V gene, CDR1 is LNHDA and CDR2 is SQIVND (reference sequence). The CDR3 extends over 18 amino acids. V was pared by 4 bases and J by 3 bases, with 13 bases of the junction left unmatched. CDR3 residues: CASSKMTLGTGHNQPQHF. The CDR3 DNA reads TGTGCCAGTAGTAAAATGACCCTCGGGACAGGGCACAATCAGCCCCAGCATTTT.